These 11 T cell receptor beta chains originate from one sample sequenced in a study of T cells in Graves' hyperthyroidism and ophthalmopathy (dated by TCRdb to the late 2010s). Library generation was performed with multiplex PCR. Reads for this sample came from an Illumina HiSeq 2000. TCR beta CDR3 regions were amplified from RNA transcripts. For the first round of RT-PCR on the TCR CDR3, the HTBI primer set was used together with the Qiagen OneStep RT-PCR kit. The raw public data were reprocessed by TCRdb itself: fastp quality trimming at Q25, MiXCR clonotype calling, in-frame beta chains only. Here each entry gathers all rows of one CDR3 protein and keeps the most common genes and DNA. Within this sample are some 510,000 distinct CDR3 sequences, with under 60% of them counted one time only. The top ten constitute roughly 8.2% of the sample. Sequenced sample: peripheral blood or thyroid tissue (not recorded which). These receptors all come from a woman aged 18-29 years with Graves' hyperthyroidism. Donor details come from another sample of the same person, matched by shared clones.

V and J are TRBV20-1 and TRBJ1-4; D may be TRBD1 (5 bases). The V end was cut by 0 bases, the J end by 1 base, with 12 bases between. The CDR3 spans 16 residues. Germline assignment: CDR1 DFQATT and CDR2 SNEGSKA (reference sequence). The CDR3 loop reads CSARDLVQETNEKLFF. The CDR3 nucleotides read TGCAGTGCTAGAGACCTAGTACAGGAAACTAATGAAAAACTGTTTTTT.

This CDR3 reads CSAPLAGSNQPQHF. The CDR3 region has the DNA TGCAGTGCTCCACTTGCGGGAAGCAATCAGCCCCAGCATTTT. The J gene is TRBJ1-5, the V gene TRBV20-1; D unclear. This CDR3 has 14 amino acids. Germline lookup yields CDR1 DFQATT and CDR2 SNEGSKA (reference sequence). V dropped 5 bases and J dropped 1 base, with 12 bases sitting between them.

The chain couples TRBV19 to TRBJ2-7, with 9 bases matching TRBD2. Looked up from germline, CDR1 is LNHDA and CDR2 is SQIVND (reference sequence). With 5 bases clipped from V and 2 bases from J, the junction kept 10 bases outside the gene matches. The CDR3 is 16 amino acids. The CDR3: CASSPRASGKTYEQYF. Here the CDR3 DNA reads TGTGCCAGTAGTCCCCGTGCTAGCGGGAAGACCTACGAGCAGTACTTC.

The chain recombines TRBV11-2 with TRBJ1-4; D unclear. Looked up from germline, CDR1 is SGHAT and CDR2 is FQNNGV. The V end was cut by 5 bases, the J end by 11 bases, with 12 bases between. The CDR3 has 12 residues. CDR3 loop: CASSSRTGKLFF. In DNA form, the CDR3 reads TGTGCCAGCAGCAGTCGGACTGGCAAACTGTTTTTT.

This clonotype was observed a few times. The V call is TRBV2, the J call TRBJ2-5, with D perhaps matching TRBD1 (5 bases). This CDR3 contains 13 residues. V lost 3 bases, J lost 5 bases, and 10 bases lay in between. Germline CDR1 is SNHLY and CDR2 is FYNNEI. Here the CDR3 reads CASSDQGWETQYF. CDR3 coding DNA: TGTGCCAGCAGTGACCAGGGATGGGAGACCCAGTACTTC.

Many counts were recorded for this clonotype. The J gene is TRBJ2-2, the V gene TRBV24-1; D uncertain. This CDR3 region has 11 residues. Germline assignment: CDR1 KGHDR and CDR2 SFDVKD. V lost 5 bases to trimming and J lost 7 bases, with 4 bases between them. The CDR3 nucleotides read TGTGCCACCAGTGGGATCGGGGAGCTGTTTTTT. Translation gives CATSGIGELFF.

The chain combines TRBV5-1 with TRBJ2-7; 9 nucleotides agree with TRBD2. Trimming cost V 1 base and J 0 bases; bases outside gene matches: 5. CDR3 size: 16 residues. In germline, CDR1 is SGHRS, CDR2 YFSETQ. The CDR3: CASSLSPSGTSYEQYF. The CDR3 DNA sequence: TGCGCCAGCAGCTTGTCCCCTAGCGGGACCTCCTACGAGCAGTACTTC.

This clonotype appeared many times. The chain is built from TRBV7-2 and TRBJ2-7; 11 bases fit TRBD2. Germline V gene sequence: CDR1 SGHTA, CDR2 FQGNSA. The CDR3 length is 13 residues. The V segment lost 5 bases and the J segment 5 bases; nucleotides outside the gene matches: 2. In DNA, the CDR3 is TGTGCCAGCAGCACGGGACTAGCGGACGAGCAGTACTTC. Translation gives CASSTGLADEQYF.

V and J are TRBV25-1 and TRBJ1-2; D remains ambiguous. Per the germline V gene, CDR1 is MGHDK and CDR2 is SYGVNS. This CDR3 is 12 amino acids long. The DNA for the CDR3 is TGTGCTAGAAGGACCCCGAACTATGGCTACACCTTC. Its translation is CARRTPNYGYTF.

In this sample, this clonotype turned up a few times. V gene TRBV19 combines with J gene TRBJ2-7; unclear D gene. The CDR3 contains 14 residues. V was trimmed by 1 base and J by 6 bases, leaving 13 bases between them. Germline V gene lookup returns CDR1 LNHDA and CDR2 SQIVND (reference sequence). Written as DNA, the CDR3 is TGTGCCAGTAGTATAGTGGGCAGGTCGGGCGAGCAGTACTTC. It yields the protein CASSIVGRSGEQYF.

This clonotype was seen repeatedly, ten times or more. The chain combines TRBV29-1 with TRBJ2-5; D possibly corresponds to TRBD2 (5 bases). CDR3 length: 13 amino acids. The V end lost 6 bases, the J end lost 2 bases, and 13 bases lay between the germline ends. From germline, CDR1 is SQVTM and CDR2 ANQGSEA. The CDR3 protein is CSVRGRSQETQYF. The CDR3, as DNA: TGCAGCGTCCGAGGGCGGTCTCAAGAGACCCAGTACTTC.